The 4 T cell receptor beta chains listed next were all sequenced from one sample in a study of shared clonotypes between healthy human individuals. CD45RO-negative CD8 cells positively selected for CCR7 made up the naive population, which excluded terminally differentiated effector memory CD45RA+ cells. Produced via immunoSEQ multiplex PCR; TCRdb's table is partial and in-frame only. The sample consists of about 2 million clones, approximately 94% of them appearing once. The specimen was naive CD8+ T cells sorted from blood. The receptors originated from a man aged 18 to 35 in good health.

The genes are TRBV15 and TRBJ2-7; D is undetermined. Germline lookup yields CDR1 LNHNV and CDR2 YYDKDF (reference sequence). This CDR3 has 13 residues. The V gene lost 6 bases and the J gene lost 3 bases, with 12 bases spanning the gap. CDR3 loop: CATSFESSYEQYF. The CDR3 coding sequence is TGTGCCACCAGTTTTGAATCCAGCTACGAGCAGTACTTC. Supplemented by reference TRBV15 and TRBJ2-7, the full variable domain reads DAMVIQNPRYQVTQFGKPVTLSCSQTLNHNVMYWYQQKSSQAPKLLFHYYDKDFNNEADTPDNFQSRRPNTSFCFLDIRSPGLGDTAMYLCATSFESSYEQYFGPGTRLTVT.

This chain joins TRBV7-2 and TRBJ2-2; D may be TRBD1 or TRBD2 (5 bases each). CDR1 is SGHTA and CDR2 is FQGNSA in the germline V gene. CDR3 length: 14 residues. Trimming removed 3 bases at V and 6 bases at J, with 11 bases between. CDR3: CASSLRGDPGELFF. CDR3 DNA: TGTGCCAGCAGCTTGAGGGGAGACCCCGGGGAGCTGTTTTTT.

The gene calls are TRBV11-3 and TRBJ2-1; weak D call: TRBD2 (6 bases). Trimming cost V 5 bases and J 6 bases, with 11 bases left between them. CDR3 length equals 13 residues. The V gene's germline CDR1 is SGHNT and CDR2 YENEEA. The CDR3 nucleotides are TGTGCCAGCAGCCGGGACTGGGCCAATGAGCAGTTCTTC. Protein sequence: CASSRDWANEQFF. The whole variable domain, remainder taken from reference TRBV11-3 and TRBJ2-1, is EAGVVQSPRYKIIEKKQPVAFWCNPISGHNTLYWYLQNLGQGPELLIRYENEEAVDDSQLPKDRFSAERLKGVDSTLKIQPAELGDSAVYLCASSRDWANEQFFGPGTRLTVL.

This clone was recorded at least ten times. The genes are TRBV25-1 and TRBJ1-1; D might be TRBD1 (5 bases). V was cut by 3 bases and J by 8 bases, with 16 bases left in between. The germline gives CDR1 MGHDK, CDR2 SYGVNS. The CDR3 has 14 residues. CDR3 nucleotide sequence: TGTGCCAGCAGTGAGGGTGTGGGGGGAGGGGAAGCTTTCTTT. Protein sequence: CASSEGVGGGEAFF.